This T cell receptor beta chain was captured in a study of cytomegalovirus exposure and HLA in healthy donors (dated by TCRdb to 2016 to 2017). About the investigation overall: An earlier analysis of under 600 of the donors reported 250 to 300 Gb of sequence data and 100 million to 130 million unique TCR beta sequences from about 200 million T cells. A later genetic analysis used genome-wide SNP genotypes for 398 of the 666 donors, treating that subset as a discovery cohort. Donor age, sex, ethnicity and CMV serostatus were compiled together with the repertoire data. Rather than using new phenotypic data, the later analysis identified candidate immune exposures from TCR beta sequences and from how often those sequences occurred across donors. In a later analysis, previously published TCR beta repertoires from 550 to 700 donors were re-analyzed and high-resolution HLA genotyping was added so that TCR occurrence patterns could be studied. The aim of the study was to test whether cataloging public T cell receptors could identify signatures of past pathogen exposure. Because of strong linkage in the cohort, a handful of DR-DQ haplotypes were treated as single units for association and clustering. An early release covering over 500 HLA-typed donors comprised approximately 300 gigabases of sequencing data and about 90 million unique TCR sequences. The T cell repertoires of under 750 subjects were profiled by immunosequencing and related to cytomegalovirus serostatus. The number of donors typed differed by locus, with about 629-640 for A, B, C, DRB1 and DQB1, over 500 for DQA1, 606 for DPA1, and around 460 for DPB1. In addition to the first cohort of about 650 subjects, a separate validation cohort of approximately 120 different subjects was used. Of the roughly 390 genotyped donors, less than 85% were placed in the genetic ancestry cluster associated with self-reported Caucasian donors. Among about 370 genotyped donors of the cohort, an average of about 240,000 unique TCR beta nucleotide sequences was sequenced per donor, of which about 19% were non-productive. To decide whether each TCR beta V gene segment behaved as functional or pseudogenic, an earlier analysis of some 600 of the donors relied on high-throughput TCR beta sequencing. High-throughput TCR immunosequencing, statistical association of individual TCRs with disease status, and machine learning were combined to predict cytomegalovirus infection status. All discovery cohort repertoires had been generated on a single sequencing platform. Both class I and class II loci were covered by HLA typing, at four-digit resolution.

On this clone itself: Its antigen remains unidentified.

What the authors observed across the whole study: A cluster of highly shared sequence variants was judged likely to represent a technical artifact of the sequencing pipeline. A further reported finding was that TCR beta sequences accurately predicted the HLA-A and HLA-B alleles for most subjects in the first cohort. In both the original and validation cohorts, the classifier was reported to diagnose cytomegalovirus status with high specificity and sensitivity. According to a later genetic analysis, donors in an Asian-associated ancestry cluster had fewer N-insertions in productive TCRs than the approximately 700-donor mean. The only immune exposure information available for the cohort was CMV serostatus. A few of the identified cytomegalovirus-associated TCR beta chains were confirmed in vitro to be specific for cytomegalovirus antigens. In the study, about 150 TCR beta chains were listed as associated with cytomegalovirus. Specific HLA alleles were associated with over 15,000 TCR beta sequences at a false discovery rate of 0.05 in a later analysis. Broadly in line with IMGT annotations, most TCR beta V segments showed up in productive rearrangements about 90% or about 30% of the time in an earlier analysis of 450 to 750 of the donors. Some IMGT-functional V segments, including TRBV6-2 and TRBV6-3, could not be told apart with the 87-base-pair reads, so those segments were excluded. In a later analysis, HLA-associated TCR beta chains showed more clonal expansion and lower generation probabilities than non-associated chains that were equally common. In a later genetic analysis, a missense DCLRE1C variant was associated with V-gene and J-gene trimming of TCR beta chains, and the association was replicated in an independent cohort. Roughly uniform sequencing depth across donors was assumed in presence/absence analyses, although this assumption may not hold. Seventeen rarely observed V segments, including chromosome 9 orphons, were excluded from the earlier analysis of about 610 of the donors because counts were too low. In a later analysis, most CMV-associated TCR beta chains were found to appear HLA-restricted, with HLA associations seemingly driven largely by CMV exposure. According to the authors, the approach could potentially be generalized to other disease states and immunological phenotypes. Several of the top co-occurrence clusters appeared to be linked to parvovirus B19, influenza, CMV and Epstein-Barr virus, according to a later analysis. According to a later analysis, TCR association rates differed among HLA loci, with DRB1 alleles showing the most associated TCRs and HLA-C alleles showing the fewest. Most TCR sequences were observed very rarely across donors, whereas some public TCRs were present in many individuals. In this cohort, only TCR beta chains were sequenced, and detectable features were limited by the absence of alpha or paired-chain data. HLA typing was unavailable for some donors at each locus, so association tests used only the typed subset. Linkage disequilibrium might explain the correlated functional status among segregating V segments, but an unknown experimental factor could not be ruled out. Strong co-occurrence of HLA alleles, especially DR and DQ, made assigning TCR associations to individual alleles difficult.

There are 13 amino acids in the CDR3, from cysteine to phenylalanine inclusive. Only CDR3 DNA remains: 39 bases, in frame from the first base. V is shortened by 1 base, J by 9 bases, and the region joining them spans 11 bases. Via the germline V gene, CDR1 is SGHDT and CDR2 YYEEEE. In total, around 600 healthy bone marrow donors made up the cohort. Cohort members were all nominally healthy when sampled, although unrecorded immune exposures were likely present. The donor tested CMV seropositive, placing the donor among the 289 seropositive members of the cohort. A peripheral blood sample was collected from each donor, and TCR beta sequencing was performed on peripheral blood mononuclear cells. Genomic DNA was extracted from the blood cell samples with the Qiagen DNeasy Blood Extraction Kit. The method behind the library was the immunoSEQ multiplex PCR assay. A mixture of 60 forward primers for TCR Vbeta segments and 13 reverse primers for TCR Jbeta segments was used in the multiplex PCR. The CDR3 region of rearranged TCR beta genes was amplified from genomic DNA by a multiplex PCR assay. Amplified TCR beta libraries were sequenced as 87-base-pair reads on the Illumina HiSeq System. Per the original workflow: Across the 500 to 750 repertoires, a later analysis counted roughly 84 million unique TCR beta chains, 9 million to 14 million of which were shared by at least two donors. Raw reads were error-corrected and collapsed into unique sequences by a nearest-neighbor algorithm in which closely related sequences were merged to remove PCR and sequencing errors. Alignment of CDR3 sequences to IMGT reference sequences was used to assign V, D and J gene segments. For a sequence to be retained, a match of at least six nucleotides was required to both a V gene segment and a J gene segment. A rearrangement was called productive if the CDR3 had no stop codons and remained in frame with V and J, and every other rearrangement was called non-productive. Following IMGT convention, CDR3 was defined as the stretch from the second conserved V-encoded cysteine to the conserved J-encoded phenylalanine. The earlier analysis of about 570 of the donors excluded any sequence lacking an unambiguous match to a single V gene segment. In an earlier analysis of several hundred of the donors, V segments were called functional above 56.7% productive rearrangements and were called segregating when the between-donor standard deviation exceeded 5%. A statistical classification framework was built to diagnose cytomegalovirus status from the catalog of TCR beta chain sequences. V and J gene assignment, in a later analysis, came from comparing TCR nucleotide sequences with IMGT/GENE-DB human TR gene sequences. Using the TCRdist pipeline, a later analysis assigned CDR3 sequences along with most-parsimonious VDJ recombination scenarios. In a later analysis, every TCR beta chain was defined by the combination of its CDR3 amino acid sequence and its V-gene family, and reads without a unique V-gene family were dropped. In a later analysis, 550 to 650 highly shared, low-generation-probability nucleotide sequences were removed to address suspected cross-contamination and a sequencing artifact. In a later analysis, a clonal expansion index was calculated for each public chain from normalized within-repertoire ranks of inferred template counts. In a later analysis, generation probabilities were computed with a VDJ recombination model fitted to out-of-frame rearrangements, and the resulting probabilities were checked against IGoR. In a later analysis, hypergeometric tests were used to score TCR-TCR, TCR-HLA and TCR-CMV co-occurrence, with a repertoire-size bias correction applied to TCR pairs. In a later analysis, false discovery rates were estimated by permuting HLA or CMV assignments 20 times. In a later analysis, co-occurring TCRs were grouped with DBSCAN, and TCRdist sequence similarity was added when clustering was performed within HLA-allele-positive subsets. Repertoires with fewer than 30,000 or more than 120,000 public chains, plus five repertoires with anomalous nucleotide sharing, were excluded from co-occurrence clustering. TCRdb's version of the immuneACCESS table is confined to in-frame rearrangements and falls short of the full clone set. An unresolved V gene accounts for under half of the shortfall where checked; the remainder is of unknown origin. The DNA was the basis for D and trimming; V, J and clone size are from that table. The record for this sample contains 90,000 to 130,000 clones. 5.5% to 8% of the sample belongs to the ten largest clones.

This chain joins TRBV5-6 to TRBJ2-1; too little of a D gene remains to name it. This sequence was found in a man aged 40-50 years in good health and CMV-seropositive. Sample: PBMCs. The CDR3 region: CASSLTQASEQFF. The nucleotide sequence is TGTGCCAGCAGCTTGACGCAAGCGAGTGAGCAGTTCTTC.